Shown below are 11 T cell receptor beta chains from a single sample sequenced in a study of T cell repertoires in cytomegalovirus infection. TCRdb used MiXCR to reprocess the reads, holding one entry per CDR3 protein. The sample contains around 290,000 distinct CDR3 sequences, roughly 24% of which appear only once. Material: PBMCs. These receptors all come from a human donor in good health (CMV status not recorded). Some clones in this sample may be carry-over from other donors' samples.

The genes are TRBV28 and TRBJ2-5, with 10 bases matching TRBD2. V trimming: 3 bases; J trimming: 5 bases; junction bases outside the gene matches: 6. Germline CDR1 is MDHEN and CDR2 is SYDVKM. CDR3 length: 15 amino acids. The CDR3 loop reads CASSFRLAGEETQYF. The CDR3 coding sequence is TGTGCCAGCAGTTTCAGGCTAGCGGGAGAGGAGACCCAGTACTTC.

The CDR3 nucleotides read TGTGCCCGCAACCATCTCAGGACTACCTACGAGCAGTACTTC. Its translation: CARNHLRTTYEQYF. The rearrangement joins TRBV2 to TRBJ2-7; possible D gene TRBD2, 6 bases. The length of the CDR3 is 14 residues. The germline V and J ends were trimmed by 11 bases and 2 bases, with 19 bases remaining between them. Germline CDR1 and CDR2: SNHLY and FYNNEI.

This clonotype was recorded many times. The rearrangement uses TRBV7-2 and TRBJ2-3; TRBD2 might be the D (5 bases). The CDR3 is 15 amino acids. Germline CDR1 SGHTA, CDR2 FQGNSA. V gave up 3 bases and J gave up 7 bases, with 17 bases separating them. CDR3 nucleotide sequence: TGTGCCAGCAGCTTTGGAGCGGAACTTTCATATACGCAGTATTTT. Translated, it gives CASSFGAELSYTQYF.

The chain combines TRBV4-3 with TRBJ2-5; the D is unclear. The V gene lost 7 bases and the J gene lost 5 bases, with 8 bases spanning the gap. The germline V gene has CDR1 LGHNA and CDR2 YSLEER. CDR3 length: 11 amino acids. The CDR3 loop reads CASMCEETQYF. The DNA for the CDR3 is TGCGCCAGCATGTGTGAGGAGACCCAGTACTTC.

Here the CDR3 DNA reads TGTGCCAGCAGTTACTCCGGGAGAGAGACCCAGTACTTC. Its protein product is CASSYSGRETQYF. This chain uses TRBV6-2 or TRBV6-3 with TRBJ2-5; D is possibly TRBD2 (6 bases). The CDR3 totals 13 residues. CDR1 MNHEY and CDR2 SVGEGT come from the germline V gene. Between the trimmed V and J ends, which lost 0 bases and 4 bases, there was a span of 6 bases.

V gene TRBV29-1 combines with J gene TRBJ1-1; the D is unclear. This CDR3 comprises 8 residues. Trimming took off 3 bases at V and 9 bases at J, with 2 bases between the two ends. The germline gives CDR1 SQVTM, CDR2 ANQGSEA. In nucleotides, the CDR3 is TGCAGCGTTGATAAAGCTTTCTTT. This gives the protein CSVDKAFF.

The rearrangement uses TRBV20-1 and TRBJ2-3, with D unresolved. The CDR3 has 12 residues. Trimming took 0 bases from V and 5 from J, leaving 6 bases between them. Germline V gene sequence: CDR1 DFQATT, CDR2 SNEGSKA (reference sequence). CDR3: CSARDQLDTQYF. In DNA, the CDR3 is TGCAGTGCTAGAGATCAGTTAGATACGCAGTATTTT.

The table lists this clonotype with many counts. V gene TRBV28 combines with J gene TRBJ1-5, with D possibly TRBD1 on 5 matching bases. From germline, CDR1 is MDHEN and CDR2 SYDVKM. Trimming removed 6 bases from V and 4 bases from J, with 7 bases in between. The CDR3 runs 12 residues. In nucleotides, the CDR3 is TGTGCCAGCAGCGCAGGGAATCAGCCCCAGCATTTT. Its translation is CASSAGNQPQHF. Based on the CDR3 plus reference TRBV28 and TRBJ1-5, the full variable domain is DVKVTQSSRYLVKRTGEKVFLECVQDMDHENMFWYRQDPGLGLRLIYFSYDVKMKEKGDIPEGYSVSREKKERFSLILESASTNQTSMYLCASSAGNQPQHFGDGTRLSIL.

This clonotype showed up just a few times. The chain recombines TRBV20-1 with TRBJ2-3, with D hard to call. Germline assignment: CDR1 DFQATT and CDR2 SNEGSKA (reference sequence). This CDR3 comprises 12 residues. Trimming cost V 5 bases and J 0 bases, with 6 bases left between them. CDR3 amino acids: CSAFFSTDTQYF. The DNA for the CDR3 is TGCAGTGCTTTCTTTAGCACAGATACGCAGTATTTT.

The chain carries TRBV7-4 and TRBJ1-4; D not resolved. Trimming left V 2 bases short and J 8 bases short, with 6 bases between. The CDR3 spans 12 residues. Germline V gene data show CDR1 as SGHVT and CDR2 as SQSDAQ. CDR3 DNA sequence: TGTGCCAGCAGCTTATCCACCGAAAAACTGTTTTTT. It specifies CASSLSTEKLFF.

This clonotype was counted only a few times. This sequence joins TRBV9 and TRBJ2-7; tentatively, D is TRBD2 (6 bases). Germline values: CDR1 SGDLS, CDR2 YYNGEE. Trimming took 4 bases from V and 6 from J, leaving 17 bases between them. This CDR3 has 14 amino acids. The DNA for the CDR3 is TGTGCCAGCAGCCCAACGGGGGTTACAGGCGAGCAGTACTTC. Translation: CASSPTGVTGEQYF.